This passage covers 27 T cell receptor beta chains from one sample sequenced in a study of T cell responses to AZD1222 COVID-19 vaccine. This table comes from immunoSEQ multiplex PCR, and its TCRdb copy is limited to in-frame clones, with some not included. The sample shows roughly 70,000 clones, more than 75% of them seen only once. This material consisted of peripheral blood, taken 28 days after the second dose of the MenACWY control vaccine. The receptors shown here come from an adult who received the MenACWY meningococcal vaccine as a control.

V and J are TRBV19 and TRBJ2-2; no reliable D call. V lost 6 bases to trimming and J lost 7 bases, with 12 bases between them. This CDR3 spans 13 amino acids. Germline assignment: CDR1 LNHDA and CDR2 SQIVND (reference sequence). The CDR3 region has the DNA TGTGCCAGTAGCCAATCAATAATCGGGGAGCTGTTTTTT. This translates into CASSQSIIGELFF.

The V and J genes are TRBV29-1 and TRBJ1-2; D ambiguous. Germline assignment: CDR1 SQVTM and CDR2 ANQGSEA. CDR3 size: 11 residues. V was shortened by 3 bases and J by 5 bases, with 7 bases between the two germline ends. The chain's CDR3 is CSVEEQYGYTF. CDR3 DNA: TGCAGCGTTGAGGAGCAGTATGGCTACACCTTC.

V gene TRBV7-6 combines with J gene TRBJ2-1; 10 positions agree with TRBD2. With V trimmed by 6 bases and J by 7 bases, 9 bases remained unmatched. The CDR3 loop spans 15 amino acids. CDR1 SGHVS and CDR2 FNYEAQ come from the germline V gene. The chain's CDR3 is CASRQIAAGGNEQFF. The CDR3, as DNA: TGTGCCAGCAGGCAAATCGCAGCGGGAGGGAATGAGCAGTTCTTC. Filled out from reference TRBV7-6 and TRBJ2-1, the complete variable domain reads GAGVSQSPRYKVTKRGQDVALRCDPISGHVSLYWYRQALGQGPEFLTYFNYEAQQDKSGLPNDRFSAERPEGSISTLTIQRTEQRDSAMYRCASRQIAAGGNEQFFGPGTRLTVL.

This chain joins TRBV29-1 and TRBJ1-2, with D unclear. Germline V gives CDR1 SQVTM, CDR2 ANQGSEA. The V end was cut by 7 bases, the J end by 3 bases, with 15 bases between. The CDR3 length is 13 residues. The CDR3 is CSARNGGDYGYTF. CDR3 DNA: TGCAGCGCCAGGAACGGAGGAGACTATGGCTACACCTTC.

The chain links TRBV7-3 to TRBJ1-5, with 9 bases lining up with TRBD1. V lost 5 bases and J lost 15; bases outside the gene matches: 11. CDR1 and CDR2 from the germline V gene are SGHTA and FQGTGA. The CDR3 has 13 residues. CDR3 in amino acids: CASSRRDRDPMHF. The DNA of the CDR3 is TGTGCCAGCAGCCGTCGGGACAGGGACCCTATGCATTTT.

This clone appeared a single time. This chain joins TRBV11-1 and TRBJ2-6, with D uncertain. CDR3 length: 14 residues. The germline V gene encodes CDR1 SGHAT and CDR2 FQDESV (reference sequence). The V and J ends lost 1 base and 2 bases respectively, with 3 bases between them. This CDR3 is CASSLVPGANVLTF. The CDR3 nucleotides read TGTGCCAGCAGCTTAGTCCCTGGGGCCAACGTCCTGACTTTC.

The J gene is TRBJ2-6, the V gene TRBV5-4; the D gene is possibly TRBD1 (5 bases). This CDR3 has 16 amino acids. Germline V gene lookup returns CDR1 SGHNT and CDR2 YYREEE (reference sequence). V was pared by 2 bases and J by 2 bases, with 11 bases between. CDR3 nucleotide sequence: TGTGCCAGCAGCTTAGGTGGGGCGACTGGGGCCAACGTCCTGACTTTC. Its protein product is CASSLGGATGANVLTF.

The rearrangement uses TRBV7-2 and TRBJ1-2; D might be TRBD1 (6 bases). V lost 5 bases, J lost 7 bases, and 20 bases lay in between. Germline V gene lookup returns CDR1 SGHTA and CDR2 FQGNSA. The length of the CDR3 is 15 residues. The CDR3 DNA follows: TGTGCCAGCAGCCCTGGTGCGGGGGCCGGGTCTGGCTACACCTTC. It specifies CASSPGAGAGSGYTF.

The genes are TRBV6-5 and TRBJ2-7, with 9 bases matching TRBD1. The V segment lost 6 bases and the J segment 6 bases; nucleotides outside the gene matches: 9. The CDR3 contains 14 residues. The germline V gene has CDR1 MNHEY and CDR2 SVGAGI. The DNA for the CDR3 is TGTGCCAGCAGCCGGGACAGGGCCCTTTCCGAGCAGTACTTC. It specifies CASSRDRALSEQYF.

The chain employs TRBV7-8 and TRBJ2-7, with 7 bases aligning to TRBD2. Germline V gives CDR1 SGHVS, CDR2 FQNEAQ. The length of the CDR3 is 16 residues. V trimming: 1 base; J trimming: 0 bases; junction bases outside the gene matches: 6. The chain's CDR3 is CASSLGGTGGSYEQYF. The CDR3 DNA follows: TGTGCCAGCAGCTTAGGAGGGACGGGGGGCTCCTACGAGCAGTACTTC.

The chain has TRBV19 and TRBJ2-7; unclear D gene. The germline V gene has CDR1 LNHDA and CDR2 SQIVND (reference sequence). Trimming stripped 0 bases from V and 1 base from J, with 7 bases between. The CDR3 totals 14 residues. CDR3 in DNA: TGTGCCAGTAGTATAGAGGTTCATTCCTACGAGCAGTACTTC. Protein: CASSIEVHSYEQYF.

The J gene is TRBJ1-5, the V gene TRBV2; no definite D call. Trimming shortened V by 1 base and J by 3 bases, and 7 bases separated the two germline ends. Germline V gene sequence: CDR1 SNHLY, CDR2 FYNNEI. The CDR3 runs to 14 residues. CDR3 region: CASSEGLINQPQHF. CDR3 in DNA: TGTGCCAGCAGTGAAGGGTTGATCAATCAGCCCCAGCATTTT.

The rearrangement links TRBV7-2 to TRBJ1-5; 7 positions match TRBD1. V lost 3 bases to trimming and J lost 3 bases; unmatched junction nucleotides: 2. CDR1 is SGHTA, CDR2 FQGNSA, per germline. This CDR3 has 14 residues. The CDR3 region is CASSFTGDNQPQHF. DNA for the CDR3: TGTGCCAGCAGCTTTACAGGGGACAATCAGCCCCAGCATTTT.

V and J are TRBV10-2 and TRBJ1-5; D is undetermined. Germline CDR1 WSHSY, CDR2 SAAADI. Trimming shortened V by 6 bases and J by 8 bases, and 17 bases separated the two germline ends. CDR3 size: 14 residues. As DNA, the CDR3 is TGCGCCAGCAGACCGGACGTAGAAGGGAAGCCCCAGCATTTT. Translating gives CASRPDVEGKPQHF.

The V call is TRBV6-5, the J call TRBJ1-5; maybe TRBD1 (5 bases). Trimming cost V 4 bases and J 5 bases, with 6 bases left between them. Germline V gene lookup returns CDR1 MNHEY and CDR2 SVGAGI. This CDR3 has 12 amino acids. The CDR3 DNA sequence: TGTGCCAGCAGTTTCAGGGATCAGCCCCAGCATTTT. It specifies CASSFRDQPQHF.

This clone showed up just a few times. The rearrangement uses TRBV9 and TRBJ2-2; D is uncertain. Trimming stripped 6 bases from V and 1 base from J, with 7 bases between. The CDR3 sequence is 13 residues long. Germline V gene data show CDR1 as SGDLS and CDR2 as YYNGEE. CDR3 residues: CASTRRNTGELFF. The CDR3 nucleotides read TGTGCCAGCACCCGACGGAACACCGGGGAGCTGTTTTTT.

The chain links TRBV3-1 (or the pseudogene TRBV3-2) to TRBJ2-1; D may correspond to TRBD1 or TRBD2 (5 bases each). The V and J ends lost 4 bases and 12 bases respectively, with 19 bases between them. The germline V gene encodes CDR1 LGHDT and CDR2 YNNKEL (reference sequence). The CDR3 extends over 14 amino acids. CDR3 loop: CASSLFGTSSSQFF. The CDR3 DNA reads as TGTGCCAGCAGCCTCTTTGGGACCAGCAGCTCGCAGTTCTTC.

This rearrangement joins TRBV19 to TRBJ1-1; D not resolved. Germline CDR1 LNHDA, CDR2 SQIVND (reference sequence). Deletions cut 6 bases from V and 2 bases from J, with 13 bases between. This CDR3 is built from 14 residues. In DNA, the CDR3 is TGTGCCAGTAGGGCGGATATTCCTAACACTGAAGCTTTCTTT. Amino acid sequence: CASRADIPNTEAFF.

The rearrangement joins TRBV4-3 to TRBJ1-2; D unresolved. Trimming shortened V by 2 bases and J by 5 bases, and 15 bases separated the two germline ends. CDR3 length: 15 amino acids. CDR1 and CDR2 from the germline V gene are LGHNA and YSLEER. For the CDR3, the DNA is TGCGCCAGCAGCCAACCCGGCAACACACCTTATGGCTACACCTTC. This translates into CASSQPGNTPYGYTF.

The chain is built from TRBV5-4 and TRBJ2-1, with 9 bases lining up with TRBD1. The CDR3 is made up of 15 amino acids. Germline CDR1 and CDR2: SGHNT and YYREEE (reference sequence). After removal of 2 bases from V and 8 bases from J, the junction contained 8 bases not matched to a gene. The CDR3 sequence: CASSFGTGTWDEQFF. The DNA for the CDR3 is TGTGCCAGCAGCTTCGGGACAGGGACCTGGGATGAGCAGTTCTTC.

The genes are TRBV2 and TRBJ1-5; 10 bases map to TRBD1. CDR1 SNHLY and CDR2 FYNNEI come from the germline V gene. V trimming: 6 bases; J trimming: 7 bases; junction bases outside the gene matches: 9. CDR3 length equals 15 residues. CDR3 sequence reads: CASRSGQGRRQPQHF. In DNA, the CDR3 is TGTGCCAGCAGATCGGGACAGGGGAGGAGACAGCCCCAGCATTTT.

The chain employs TRBV9 and TRBJ2-1; D might be TRBD1 or TRBD2, each matching 5 bases. V was cut by 2 bases and J by 10 bases, with 13 bases left in between. This CDR3 has 13 residues. The germline V gene has CDR1 SGDLS and CDR2 YYNGEE. The CDR3 DNA follows: TGTGCCAGCAGCGTTGGGCAGGGCGGGGAGCAGTTCTTC. Translating it yields CASSVGQGGEQFF.

CDR3 region: CASSLWGTWKSGNTIYF. As DNA, the CDR3 is TGTGCCAGCAGTTTATGGGGGACCTGGAAGTCAGGAAACACCATATATTTT. This chain links TRBV28 with TRBJ1-3, with a possible D match to TRBD1 (5 bases). Germline values: CDR1 MDHEN, CDR2 SYDVKM. V was cut by 0 bases and J by 4 bases, with 16 bases left in between. The CDR3 runs to 17 residues. The full variable domain, rest sourced from reference TRBV28 and TRBJ1-3, is DVKVTQSSRYLVKRTGEKVFLECVQDMDHENMFWYRQDPGLGLRLIYFSYDVKMKEKGDIPEGYSVSREKKERFSLILESASTNQTSMYLCASSLWGTWKSGNTIYFGEGSWLTVV.

The J gene is TRBJ2-7, the V gene TRBV20-1; D is possibly TRBD1 (5 bases). This CDR3 is 13 amino acids long. The V and J ends lost 3 bases and 7 bases respectively, with 16 bases between them. Looked up from germline, CDR1 is DFQATT and CDR2 is SNEGSKA (reference sequence). The CDR3 here is CSASPPGPREQYF. The CDR3, as DNA: TGCAGTGCTAGTCCCCCAGGGCCTAGGGAGCAGTACTTC.

The V gene is TRBV28, the J gene TRBJ2-1, with 10 bases fitting TRBD2. With V trimmed by 7 bases and J by 6 bases, 9 bases remained unmatched. The CDR3 covers 15 residues. Per the germline V gene, CDR1 is MDHEN and CDR2 is SYDVKM. This chain's CDR3 is CASMGASGSLNEQFF. The CDR3 bases are TGTGCCAGCATGGGGGCTAGCGGGAGCCTCAATGAGCAGTTCTTC.

V gene TRBV5-1 combines with J gene TRBJ2-1; TRBD1 matches at 12 bases. The germline V gene encodes CDR1 SGHRS and CDR2 YFSETQ. The CDR3 runs 16 residues. V lost 4 bases to trimming and J lost 6 bases; unmatched junction nucleotides: 8. The CDR3 nucleotides are TGCGCCAGCAGCCCGGAGGGGACAGGGGGCTCCAATGAGCAGTTCTTC. This gives the protein CASSPEGTGGSNEQFF.

V gene TRBV12-3 or TRBV12-4 combines with J gene TRBJ1-2; tentative D call: TRBD1 (6 bases). The germline V and J ends were trimmed by 5 bases and 8 bases, with 15 bases remaining between them. There are 13 residues in the CDR3. The CDR3 is CASSATGSSGYTF. Written as DNA, the CDR3 is TGTGCCAGCAGTGCTACAGGGTCTTCCGGCTACACCTTC.